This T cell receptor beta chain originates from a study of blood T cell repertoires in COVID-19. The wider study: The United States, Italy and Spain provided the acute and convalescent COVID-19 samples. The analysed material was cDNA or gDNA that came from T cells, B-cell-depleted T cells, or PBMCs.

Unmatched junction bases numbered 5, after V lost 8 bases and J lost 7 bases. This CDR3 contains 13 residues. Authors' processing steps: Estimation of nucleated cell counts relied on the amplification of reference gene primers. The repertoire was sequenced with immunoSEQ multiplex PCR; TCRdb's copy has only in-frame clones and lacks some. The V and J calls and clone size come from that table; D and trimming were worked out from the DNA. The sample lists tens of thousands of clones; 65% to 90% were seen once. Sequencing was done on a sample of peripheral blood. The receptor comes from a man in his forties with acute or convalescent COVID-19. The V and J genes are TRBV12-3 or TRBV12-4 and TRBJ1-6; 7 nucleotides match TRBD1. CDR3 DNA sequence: TGTGCCAGCCAGGGGGGAGGAAATTCACCCCTCCACTTT. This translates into CASQGGGNSPLHF.